These 8 T cell receptor beta chains were all obtained from the same sample, sequenced in a study of blood T cells in healthy people across ages. The authors ran a second PCR of roughly 6 to 12 cycles using a sample-barcoded 5' primer and a J-beta primer mix. TCRdb processed the 5' RACE reads anew with MiXCR; each CDR3 protein has one entry. This sample has roughly 1.6 million distinct CDR3 sequences, with 34% found just once. Source material: blood. The receptors here all came from a woman aged 25 to 39 in good health.

This chain joins TRBV2 and TRBJ2-3, with 9 bases identical to TRBD1. CDR3 size: 17 residues. The trim removed 2 bases at V and 3 bases at J, leaving 9 bases unmatched. Germline CDR1 is SNHLY and CDR2 is FYNNEI. The chain's CDR3 is CASSEYPTGGRTDTQYF. Here the CDR3 DNA reads TGTGCCAGCAGTGAATACCCGACAGGGGGAAGGACAGATACGCAGTATTTT.

The table lists this clonotype with a few counts. CDR3 region: CASNKAGTPYEQYF. CDR3 nucleotide sequence: TGTGCCAGCAACAAGGCGGGAACCCCCTACGAGCAGTACTTC. The rearrangement uses TRBV2 and TRBJ2-7, with D perhaps TRBD2 (6 bases). CDR1 and CDR2 from the germline V gene are SNHLY and FYNNEI. V was cut by 7 bases and J by 2 bases, with 15 bases left in between. This CDR3 region has 14 residues.

The chain uses TRBV5-1 and TRBJ1-2, with 8 positions matching TRBD1. The CDR3 is 15 residues long. The V segment lost 3 bases and the J segment 4 bases; nucleotides outside the gene matches: 8. Looked up from germline, CDR1 is SGHRS and CDR2 is YFSETQ. The CDR3 DNA follows: TGCGCCAGCAGCTCGGACAGGGAAAGAGTCTATGGCTACACCTTC. Translation: CASSSDRERVYGYTF.

This chain connects TRBV3-1 to TRBJ2-1; 10 nucleotides match TRBD1. The CDR3 is made up of 16 amino acids. The germline V gene encodes CDR1 LGHDT and CDR2 YNNKEL (reference sequence). J was trimmed by 4 bases and V by 2 bases; bases with no gene match: 5. CDR3 residues: CASSQWGDRGYNEQFF. DNA of the CDR3: TGTGCCAGCAGCCAATGGGGGGACAGGGGATACAATGAGCAGTTCTTC.

The V call is TRBV5-6, the J call TRBJ2-6; D perhaps matches TRBD1 (5 bases). CDR1 and CDR2 from the germline V gene are SGHDT and YYEEEE. The V and J ends lost 0 bases and 4 bases respectively, with 14 bases between them. This CDR3 region has 17 residues. The CDR3 bases are TGTGCCAGCAGCTTGGCCCCCCGATCAGGGGGGGCCAACGTCCTGACTTTC. Encoded protein: CASSLAPRSGGANVLTF. The complete variable domain, with remaining parts taken from reference TRBV5-6 and TRBJ2-6, reads DAGVTQSPTHLIKTRGQQVTLRCSPKSGHDTVSWYQQALGQGPQFIFQYYEEEERQRGNFPDRFSGHQFPNYSSELNVNALLLGDSALYLCASSLAPRSGGANVLTFGAGSRLTVL.

The chain recombines TRBV7-3 with TRBJ2-7; 8 nucleotides match TRBD2. Germline CDR1 SGHTA, CDR2 FQGTGA. V was pared by 5 bases and J by 5 bases, with 8 bases of the junction left unmatched. CDR3 length equals 14 residues. CDR3 region: CASSTGLAGDEQYF. The DNA for the CDR3 is TGTGCCAGCAGCACCGGGCTAGCGGGTGACGAGCAGTACTTC.

This clonotype was seen a few times. This chain uses TRBV25-1 with TRBJ2-4, with a weak D call TRBD1 (5 bases). The J call may be in error: the DNA end matches TRBJ2-7 better. This CDR3 is 14 amino acids long. Looked up from germline, CDR1 is MGHDK and CDR2 is SYGVNS. The CDR3, as DNA: TGTGCCAGCAGTGAAGGGGCAGGAGACTACGAGCAGTACTTC. This gives the protein CASSEGAGDYEQYF.

This chain joins TRBV6-1 and TRBJ1-5; 9 bases map to TRBD1. Germline-derived CDR1 and CDR2 are MNHNS and SASEGT. This CDR3 has 17 amino acids. The V gene end was trimmed by 2 bases and the J gene end by 2 bases; junction bases not matched to a gene: 7. CDR3 protein: CASSEWTGVAGNQPQHF. CDR3 DNA: TGTGCCAGCAGTGAATGGACAGGGGTCGCAGGCAATCAGCCCCAGCATTTT.